This TCR beta chain was found in a study of shared clonotypes between healthy human individuals. Study summary: The study drew on two women and a few men aged 18 to 49 as donors.

Germline CDR1 is SGHNT and CDR2 is YYREEE (reference sequence). The CDR3 is 15 residues long. V lost 0 bases, J lost 3 bases, and 12 bases lay in between. Repertoires were generated with immunoSEQ multiplex PCR, while TCRdb's copy carries only in-frame clones and drops some. Among over 2 million clones, 92% were seen once, and the ten largest hold approximately 0.41%. The chain has TRBV5-4 and TRBJ2-5; either TRBD1 or TRBD2 may supply D (5 bases each). Sequenced: naive CD4+ T cells from PBMCs. Subset denoted: CD45RA+ positively selected. The clonotype originates from a man aged 18 to 30 in good health. Some clones in this sample may be carry-over from other donors' samples. The chain's CDR3 is CASSLELGRKETQYF. In DNA form, the CDR3 reads TGTGCCAGCAGCTTGGAACTGGGACGGAAAGAGACCCAGTACTTC. Full variable domain (remainder filled in from reference TRBV5-4 and TRBJ2-5): ETGVTQSPTHLIKTRGQQVTLRCSSQSGHNTVSWYQQALGQGPQFIFQYYREEENGRGNFPPRFSGLQFPNYSSELNVNALELDDSALYLCASSLELGRKETQYFGPGTRLLVL.